This record concerns one T cell receptor (beta chain) sequence. Its binding antigen is unknown. It has no much larger one-base neighbor in the sample; base qualities were not kept. The data are from a study of T cell responses to AZD1222 COVID-19 vaccine (dated by TCRdb to about 2021). For the study in its entirety: AZD1222 recipients given second doses at about 4 weeks or at about 12 weeks were pooled, since spike-specific TCR depth and breadth were not found to differ between the two schedules. Trial participants were enrolled into age subgroups of 18-55, 56-69 and 70-plus years, which contained approximately 150, 30 and 60 TCR-sequenced participants, respectively. TCR sequencing was performed for roughly 240 trial participants, of whom 200 to 210 were given two doses of AZD1222 and around 26 were given two doses of MenACWY control vaccine. The paper's findings and limits, for the study overall: After two AZD1222 doses, both the breadth and the depth of spike-specific TCRs were significantly higher than at day 0 and than in MenACWY recipients. Participants were mostly white British, with more females than males. The authors suggested clonal diversity may have been underestimated. Vaccine-associated CD4 TCRs spanned the whole spike protein, with dominant responses in regions 160-218 and 743-854. Nearly half of unique spike-specific TCRs reportedly recognized epitopes outside regions mutated in the B.1.351 and B.1.1.7 variants. No day 14 peak-response samples were available, so repertoires were characterized only after the peak T cell response. Conclusions about previously exposed vaccinees are limited, since just five or six AZD1222 recipients were seropositive for SARS-CoV-2 at baseline. In the small 56-69-year group, the increase in depth fell short of significance, most likely because of low power.

CDR1 SGHTA and CDR2 FQGTGA were looked up in the germline V gene. V loses 1 base of germline sequence and J loses 9 bases, and the interval between the two ends is 10 bases. The CDR3 runs 13 residues from the cysteine to the phenylalanine. Left in the record is the CDR3 DNA by itself, 39 bases read in frame from the first base. Sample time point, as interpreted from the label and publication: baseline before first vaccination. Vaccinee samples were obtained from the UK trials COV001 and COV002, which included a single-blind randomized controlled phase 2/3 trial of AZD1222 (ChAdOx1 nCoV-19) in healthy adults. For TCRbeta chain sequencing, PBMC samples from trial participants were taken at day 0 and at day 28 after the second dose. The CDR3 regions of human TCRbeta chains were analyzed by immunosequencing. The authors processed their data as follows. TCRs in the repertoires were compared against a reference library of SARS-CoV-2-specific TCRs that had been generated with the MIRA antigen-specificity platform. Breadth was defined as the fraction of unique TCRs that were SARS-CoV-2-associated, and depth was defined as the fraction of total T cells that were SARS-CoV-2-associated. Using the MIRA data, each spike-specific TCR was mapped to the spike region that the TCR reacts to and placed in a CD4 or CD8 class. Log10-transformed breadth and depth values were compared by one-way ANOVA with Sidak's multiple comparisons tests. The clones in this table, taken by TCRdb from immuneACCESS, are in-frame only. Not every clone is retained; where verified, under half of the shortfall comes from an unresolved V gene, and the cause of the rest is unknown. That table is the source of V, J and clone size, and D and trimming were worked out from the DNA. This sample has approximately 99,000 clones in its table, and nearly 90% of those were observed once. Around 3.1% of the sample is in the top ten clones.

The sequence came from an adult in good health. This chain joins TRBV7-3 to TRBJ1-5, with no confident D gene call. Sequenced material: peripheral blood, taken on day 0 of AZD1222 vaccination. The base sequence is TGTGCCAGCAGCTTAAAAGAGAGCGCGCCCCAGCATTTT. Translated, this gives CASSLKESAPQHF.